The 19 T cell receptor beta chains in this list originate from one sample, sequenced in a study of T-cell reconstitution after alpha-beta-depleted transplantation in children. The TCRbeta library was prepared with unique molecular identifiers. Using its own MiXCR run on the PCR reads, TCRdb lists one record per CDR3 protein. The sample includes 480,000 or so distinct CDR3 sequences, about 11% of them seen just once. The material was PBMCs, obtained before TCRalphabeta/CD19-depleted stem cell transplant. Receptor source: a child aged 2-15 years with inherited bone marrow failure, due to receive a stem cell transplant.

There are a few counts of this clonotype. This chain uses TRBV7-9 with TRBJ1-1, with 10 bases matching TRBD1. From germline, CDR1 is SEHNR and CDR2 FQNEAQ (reference sequence). Trimming took 5 bases from V and 4 from J; bases not matched to a gene: 13. CDR3 length: 17 amino acids. The CDR3 DNA reads TGTGCCAGCAGCCCACCCTTGAGACAGGGGGCGTTCACTGAAGCTTTCTTT. It specifies CASSPPLRQGAFTEAFF.

As to this clonotype: Germline and junction disagree at one end, which may indicate a read error. V and J are TRBV12-3 or TRBV12-4 and TRBJ2-4, with TRBD2 identical over 13 bases. This CDR3 contains 20 residues. CDR3 in DNA: TGTGCCAGCAGTTGGCGACTAGCGGGAGGCGTCGAACTAGCCAAAAACATTGAGTACTTC. This encodes CASSWRLAGGVELAKNIEYF.

This clonotype was observed many times. This chain joins TRBV29-1 and TRBJ2-3, with no clear D. CDR3 size: 11 residues. Germline V gives CDR1 SQVTM, CDR2 ANQGSEA. V was trimmed by 5 bases and J by 7 bases, leaving 10 bases between them. CDR3 sequence reads: CSVTLRNTQYF. CDR3 DNA: TGCAGCGTTACGCTGAGGAATACGCAGTATTTT.

As for this clonotype: One junction end does not reproduce the germline sequence, and a read error may be involved. The V call is TRBV20-1, the J call TRBJ2-1; possible D gene TRBD2, 5 bases. The CDR3 runs to 12 residues. Germline assignment: CDR1 DFQATT and CDR2 SNEGSKA (reference sequence). The CDR3 DNA follows: TGCCGCGGACTCCGATCCTACATTGAGCAGTTCTTC. This encodes CRGLRSYIEQFF.

Many counts were recorded for this clonotype. CDR3 sequence reads: CASSSDVAGTSEQYF. The CDR3 DNA sequence: TGCGCCAGCAGCTCAGACGTAGCGGGAACGAGCGAGCAGTACTTC. V is TRBV5-1 and J is TRBJ2-7; 8 bases agree with TRBD2. V was clipped by 3 bases and J by 6 bases; unmatched bases: 11. Germline V gene data show CDR1 as SGHRS and CDR2 as YFSETQ. The CDR3 runs 15 residues.

The table lists this clonotype with many counts. The chain links TRBV12-3 or TRBV12-4 to TRBJ2-5; a possible D gene is TRBD2 (8 bases). The CDR3 sequence is 15 residues long. Trimming removed 6 bases from V and 2 bases from J, with 16 bases in between. The CDR3 nucleotides are TGTGCCAGCAGCAGGGGGGCTAGCGGGCAAGAGACCCAGTACTTC. Its protein product is CASSRGASGQETQYF.

This clonotype was picked up a small number of times. V usage is TRBV28 and J usage is TRBJ1-4; D call uncertain. Deletions cut 7 bases from V and 6 bases from J, with 12 bases between. The CDR3 sequence is 13 residues long. Germline CDR1 MDHEN, CDR2 SYDVKM. CDR3 loop: CASTSQSYEKLFF. CDR3 coding DNA: TGTGCCAGCACCTCGCAAAGTTATGAAAAACTGTTTTTT.

J is TRBJ2-2 and V is TRBV18; D is undetermined. Germline lookup yields CDR1 KGHSH and CDR2 LQKENI. Deletions cut 0 bases from V and 5 bases from J, with 10 bases between. The CDR3 has 15 amino acids. CDR3 amino acids: CASSPPNGITGELFF. For the CDR3, the DNA is TGTGCCAGCTCACCACCGAACGGTATAACCGGGGAGCTGTTTTTT. Complete variable domain (other parts from reference TRBV18 and TRBJ2-2): NAGVMQNPRHLVRRRGQEARLRCSPMKGHSHVYWYRQLPEEGLKFMVYLQKENIIDESGMPKERFSAEFPKEGPSILRIQQVVRGDSAAYFCASSPPNGITGELFFGEGSRLTVL.

This clonotype was recorded many times. V and J are TRBV27 and TRBJ2-1; no definite D call. This CDR3 is 12 amino acids long. V was clipped by 5 bases and J by 8 bases, with 10 bases between them. Per the germline V gene, CDR1 is MNHEY and CDR2 is SMNVEV (reference sequence). The CDR3 protein is CASSPTGYEQFF. DNA for the CDR3: TGTGCCAGCAGTCCCACGGGTTATGAGCAGTTCTTC.

This clonotype appeared many times. The J gene is TRBJ2-5, the V gene TRBV18; tentative D call: TRBD2 (5 bases). Trimming stripped 2 bases from V and 3 bases from J, with 13 bases between. Germline V gene data show CDR1 as KGHSH and CDR2 as LQKENI. The CDR3 loop spans 15 amino acids. The CDR3 is CASSPAGFAKETQYF. CDR3 nucleotide sequence: TGTGCCAGCTCACCAGCGGGTTTCGCCAAAGAGACCCAGTACTTC. Full variable domain (missing parts from reference TRBV18 and TRBJ2-5): NAGVMQNPRHLVRRRGQEARLRCSPMKGHSHVYWYRQLPEEGLKFMVYLQKENIIDESGMPKERFSAEFPKEGPSILRIQQVVRGDSAAYFCASSPAGFAKETQYFGPGTRLLVL.

This clonotype showed up many times. The CDR3 protein is CASSQRGNTEAFF. In nucleotides, the CDR3 is TGCGCCAGCAGCCAGCGGGGGAACACTGAAGCTTTCTTT. The chain couples TRBV4-1 to TRBJ1-1; D remains unclear. Trimming took off 3 bases at V and 1 base at J, with 6 bases between the two ends. This CDR3 region has 13 residues. Germline V lookup: CDR1 MGHRA, CDR2 YSYEKL.

This sequence joins TRBV6-5 and TRBJ2-2; TRBD2 matches 7 bases. Trimming cost V 2 bases and J 5 bases; bases outside gene matches: 8. This CDR3 is built from 16 residues. Germline CDR1 and CDR2: MNHEY and SVGAGI. For the CDR3, the DNA is TGTGCCAGCAGTTACCGGGACGGGGGGTGGACCGGGGAGCTGTTTTTT. This codes for CASSYRDGGWTGELFF.

For this clonotype: One base away lies a much larger clone, so this may be a sequencing read error. This rearrangement joins TRBV12-3 or TRBV12-4 to TRBJ2-1; D not certain. CDR3 size: 12 residues. V was cut by 6 bases and J by 6 bases, with 9 bases left in between. This CDR3 is CASRFAGNEQFF. CDR3 in DNA: TGTGCCAGCAGATTTGCCGGCAATGAGCAGTTCTTC.

This clonotype has a count of ten or more. DNA for the CDR3: TGTGCCACCGGACGGATTTCTGGAAACACCATATATTTT. This sequence encodes CATGRISGNTIYF. The chain couples TRBV10-3 to TRBJ1-3; the D is unclear. Germline CDR1 and CDR2: ENHRY and SYGVKD. V gave up 10 bases and J gave up 1 base, with 11 bases separating them. The CDR3 has 13 amino acids.

This clonotype was seen ten or more times. The CDR3 loop is CATSDAVVGQGFPGANVLTF. The CDR3 nucleotides read TGTGCCACCAGTGATGCGGTGGTTGGACAGGGGTTTCCTGGGGCCAACGTCCTGACTTTC. The chain employs TRBV24-1 and TRBJ2-6, with 9 bases identical to TRBD1. V lost 3 bases, J lost 2 bases, and 13 bases stayed unmatched. The CDR3 has 20 amino acids. Germline CDR1 KGHDR, CDR2 SFDVKD.

In its sample, this clonotype was seen a few times. The genes are TRBV6-1 and TRBJ1-1; 7 bases line up with TRBD1. Trimming took 6 bases from V and 6 from J; bases not matched to a gene: 13. The CDR3 spans 15 residues. CDR1 is MNHNS, CDR2 SASEGT, per germline. The chain's CDR3 is CASRHDIGGRPEAFF. The CDR3 nucleotides are TGTGCCAGCAGACATGATATAGGGGGCCGTCCTGAAGCTTTCTTT.

The genes are TRBV5-6 and TRBJ2-1; the match to TRBD2 covers 11 bases. V lost 2 bases, J lost 8 bases, and 15 bases stayed unmatched. CDR1 is SGHDT, CDR2 YYEEEE, per germline. The CDR3 loop spans 18 amino acids. The CDR3 region is CASSLLRGLADPGDEQFF. CDR3 DNA: TGTGCCAGCAGCTTATTGCGGGGACTAGCGGATCCTGGCGATGAGCAGTTCTTC. Using reference TRBV5-6 and TRBJ2-1 for the parts outside the CDR3, the full variable domain is DAGVTQSPTHLIKTRGQQVTLRCSPKSGHDTVSWYQQALGQGPQFIFQYYEEEERQRGNFPDRFSGHQFPNYSSELNVNALLLGDSALYLCASSLLRGLADPGDEQFFGPGTRLTVL.

This clonotype has just a few counts. The J gene is TRBJ2-2, the V gene TRBV12-3 or TRBV12-4; D unresolved. The CDR3 consists of 13 residues. Trimming took off 7 bases at V and 5 bases at J, with 11 bases between the two ends. This CDR3 reads CASTTGFTGELFF. CDR3 nucleotides: TGTGCCAGCACTACCGGTTTTACCGGGGAGCTGTTTTTT.

This clonotype appeared a few times. The V call is TRBV5-6, the J call TRBJ2-7; D gene uncertain. The germline V gene encodes CDR1 SGHDT and CDR2 YYEEEE. Trimming removed 2 bases at V and 3 bases at J, with 9 bases between. This CDR3 is built from 13 residues. CDR3 in DNA: TGTGCCAGCAGCTTCCGTAACGGCTACGAGCAGTACTTC. This gives the protein CASSFRNGYEQYF.